This entry is about one T cell receptor (beta chain). Time point denoted: patch test 1, 2 weeks after DPC sensitization. As for treatment: therapeutic diphenylcyclopropenone sensitization with weekly scalp DPC. After removal of 6 bases from V and 5 bases from J, the junction contained 10 bases not matched to a gene. The CDR3 is 15 residues long. Germline-derived CDR1 and CDR2 are LGHDT and YNNKEL (reference sequence). This sample was taken from a study of human T cells and chemical hapten exposure. Individual cDNA molecules each carried unique molecular identifiers attached by the library. TCRdb re-called the RACE reads with MiXCR, one entry per CDR3 protein. The table records some 120,000 distinct CDR3 sequences, around 10% of them present only once.

The sample in question was whole blood, obtained in connection with sensitization to the hapten diphenylcyclopropenone (DPC). This sequence joins TRBV3-1 and TRBJ2-3, with 8 bases that match TRBD2. The origin of this receptor is a woman aged 45-65 years with alopecia areata. Some clones in this sample may be carry-over from other donors' samples. As DNA, the CDR3 is TGTGCCAGCAGGCCCACCGGGACTAGGGGAGATACGCAGTATTTT. It is translated as CASRPTGTRGDTQYF.